The present T cell receptor (beta chain) was sequenced within a study of T cells in Graves' hyperthyroidism and ophthalmopathy (dated by TCRdb to the late 2010s). Broadly, across the study: To identify TCR V-J signatures that set the groups apart, the researchers used a discovery cohort of 100 patients, made up of fewer than 50 with Graves' ophthalmopathy and 57 with stable Graves' hyperthyroidism. Following sampling, methimazole starting at 30 mg daily was given to hyperthyroidism patients, and high-dose intravenous methylprednisolone was given to ophthalmopathy patients. The 100 or so discovery patients were randomly divided into training and test sets at a 7:3 ratio. Prospective prediction of ophthalmopathy was tested in an independent validation cohort of about 19 hyperthyroidism patients and some 17 patients who later progressed to ophthalmopathy. The paper reports TCR Vbeta CDR3 sequencing of some 140 peripheral blood samples: fewer than 50 ophthalmopathy, fewer than 80 hyperthyroidism and 17 progressor patients. In several Graves' hyperthyroidism patients, the study also compared T-cell repertoires from thyroid tissue with T-cell repertoires from blood.

Taken from cysteine to phenylalanine, the CDR3 has 13 residues. Kept here is only the CDR3 DNA, which spans 39 bases and is read in frame from base 1. The trim is 2 bases for V and 5 bases for J, with a gap of 9 bases between the germline ends. Here is what the overall study found, with its caveats: Ophthalmopathy was separated from stable hyperthyroidism by a 13 V-J signature model, with over 85% sensitivity and roughly 81% specificity obtained in cross-validation and 80%/75% obtained in testing. In validation, progression to ophthalmopathy was predicted by the model with nearly 71% sensitivity and just over 72% specificity, a median of about 6.4 months before onset. Most expanded thyroid clonotypes (frequency above 0.001) were also found in blood, which suggests that blood repertoires may mirror thyroid immune responses. No statistical method was used to fix the sample size in advance, and group allocation was not hidden from the investigators.

The TCR beta CDR3 regions were amplified from RNA transcripts. The TCR CDR3 was subjected to a first round of RT-PCR using the HTBI primer set and the Qiagen OneStep RT-PCR kit. Libraries were constructed in a second round of multiplex PCR, after which size selection and purification were carried out. Libraries were sequenced paired-end with 100 bp reads on an Illumina HiSeq2000. Concerning the study's data processing: SOAPnuke was used to process the raw data, with reads discarded if the reads contained adapters or uncalled bases, had a mean Phred below 15, or lacked an exact constant-primer or identifier match. COPE v1.2.5 was used to merge the high-quality paired reads, and each unique nucleotide sequence was defined as a clonotype. MiTCR v1.1 was used to align the clonotypes against IMGT TRBV, TRBD and TRBJ reference segments. The analysis included only V-J combinations with a frequency above 0.0001, which together covered roughly 99% of the repertoires. The TCS score was defined as the ratio of F50 (clonal expansion) to E x V (chaos), calculated using BLOSUM62-based TCRdist between CDR3 peptides within each V-J. Welch's t-statistics and random forest reduced roughly 540 V-J features to 10 to 15, which were used in a naive Bayes classifier (R e1071). The Morisita-Horn index was used to measure how similar the thyroid and blood repertoires were. In-frame beta chains were kept once TCRdb had trimmed the public reads at Q25 with fastp and called clones with MiXCR. Each entry merges the rows of one CDR3 protein and shows their most common DNA and genes. For this entry, the V and J calls and clone size follow TCRdb and not the study's own pipeline. The sample table holds approximately 500,000 distinct CDR3 sequences, of which about 43% were seen once. The ten largest make up around 7.7% of the sample.

This clonotype was seen many times. The antigen it binds to is not known. Base-call qualities are not available, and no considerably larger clone is one nucleotide away. Stable Graves' hyperthyroidism was defined as no progression to ophthalmopathy during 18 months of follow-up. Hyperthyroidism patients were aged 18 to 65 years and newly diagnosed, with disease duration of less than 2 months. Patients with uncontrolled infections, other autoimmune diseases, pregnancy or lactation were excluded. Clinical symptoms, serum thyroxine and TRAb, thyroid ultrasound, and orbital computed tomography formed the basis for the diagnoses. Trizol reagent was used to extract total RNA, and RNA quality was then checked on an Agilent 2100 Bioanalyzer.

The chain was built from TRBV12-3 or TRBV12-4 and TRBJ1-2; TRBD1 is possibly the D segment (6 matching bases). The source material was peripheral blood or thyroid tissue (not recorded which). The receptor comes from a woman younger than 35 with Graves' hyperthyroidism. The nucleotide sequence reads as follows: TGTGCCAGCAGTTTACGACAGGTATATGGCTACACCTTC. This yields the protein CASSLRQVYGYTF.